The 20 T cell receptor beta chains given below trace back to one sample, sequenced in a study of T cells after posttransplantation cyclophosphamide. The table came from immunoSEQ multiplex PCR; TCRdb's copy has only in-frame clones and leaves some out. This sample has tens of thousands of clones; around 85% occur once, and the top ten carry around an eighth. Treatment was busulfan-fludarabine conditioning, a marrow graft, and cyclophosphamide on days +3 and +4. The material was PBMCs, obtained after allogeneic stem cell transplant with posttransplant cyclophosphamide. The source of these receptors is a female patient in her 30s who received an allogeneic stem cell transplant from an unrelated donor, was CMV-positive, and had no GVHD. Some T cells may possibly be graft donor cells.

The count of this clone is one. This chain links TRBV7-3 with TRBJ2-5; D gene uncertain. Deletions cut 2 bases from V and 4 bases from J, with 8 bases between. CDR3 length: 13 amino acids. The germline gives CDR1 SGHTA, CDR2 FQGTGA. CDR3 sequence reads: CASSLVNGETQYF. The CDR3 coding sequence is TGTGCCAGCAGCTTAGTCAACGGAGAGACCCAGTACTTC.

The chain combines TRBV18 with TRBJ2-1; 13 bases line up with TRBD2. V lost 1 base and J lost 7; bases outside the gene matches: 4. CDR1 and CDR2 (germline): KGHSH, LQKENI. CDR3 size: 16 residues. The CDR3 is CASSPRLAGGRNEQFF. As DNA, the CDR3 is TGTGCCAGCTCACCACGACTAGCGGGGGGCCGGAATGAGCAGTTCTTC.

The V and J genes are TRBV10-3 and TRBJ2-1, with 9 positions matching TRBD1. Germline V lookup: CDR1 ENHRY, CDR2 SYGVKD. V lost 0 bases to trimming and J lost 6 bases; unmatched junction nucleotides: 12. The CDR3 is made up of 18 amino acids. The CDR3 loop reads CAISESLGTGRFVNEQFF. Written as DNA, the CDR3 is TGTGCCATCAGTGAGTCCCTGGGGACAGGGCGATTTGTCAATGAGCAGTTCTTC.

V gene TRBV7-3 combines with J gene TRBJ1-1; maybe TRBD1 (5 bases). The CDR3 is 13 amino acids. Germline V gives CDR1 SGHTA, CDR2 FQGTGA. V lost 2 bases and J lost 3, with 7 bases in between. Here the CDR3 reads CASSLLRDTEAFF. The CDR3 nucleotides read TGTGCCAGCAGCTTACTCAGGGACACTGAAGCTTTCTTT. The full variable domain, in which reference TRBV7-3 and TRBJ1-1 provide the parts outside the CDR3, is GAGVSQTPSNKVTEKGKYVELRCDPISGHTALYWYRQSLGQGPEFLIYFQGTGAADDSGLPNDRFFAVRPEGSVSTLKIQRTERGDSAVYLCASSLLRDTEAFFGQGTRLTVV.

The gene calls are TRBV7-9 and TRBJ2-1, with D perhaps TRBD1 (6 bases). Deletions cut 3 bases from V and 8 bases from J, with 14 bases between. This CDR3 is 14 amino acids long. CDR1 and CDR2 (germline): SEHNR, FQNEAQ (reference sequence). CDR3 region: CASSFGWGLDEQFF. DNA for the CDR3: TGTGCCAGCAGCTTCGGCTGGGGGCTCGATGAGCAGTTCTTC.

The chain joins TRBV18 to TRBJ1-1; D is perhaps TRBD1 (5 bases). V was clipped by 2 bases and J by 11 bases, with 12 bases between them. This CDR3 comprises 12 residues. Germline V CDR1 and CDR2: KGHSH, LQKENI. CDR3 region: CASSPDKGKAFF. The CDR3 DNA follows: TGTGCCAGCTCACCAGATAAGGGGAAGGCTTTCTTT.

V and J are TRBV15 and TRBJ2-4; the match to TRBD1 covers 8 bases. There are 15 residues in the CDR3. From germline, CDR1 is LNHNV and CDR2 YYDKDF (reference sequence). The trim removed 2 bases at V and 3 bases at J, leaving 3 bases unmatched. CDR3 amino acids: CATSRTTGVKNIQYF. DNA for the CDR3: TGTGCCACCAGCAGAACGACAGGGGTCAAAAACATTCAGTACTTC.

The chain combines TRBV2 with TRBJ1-5, with TRBD1 identical over 9 bases. V shed 5 bases and J 3 bases; nucleotides not matched to a gene: 2. CDR1 is SNHLY, CDR2 FYNNEI, per germline. There are 14 residues in the CDR3. CDR3 nucleotide sequence: TGTGCCAGCAGTTGGGACAGGGTCAATCAGCCCCAGCATTTT. It yields the protein CASSWDRVNQPQHF. The variable domain in full, with the rest retrieved from reference TRBV2 and TRBJ1-5, is EPEVTQTPSHQVTQMGQEVILRCVPISNHLYFYWYRQILGQKVEFLVSFYNNEISEKSEIFDDQFSVERPDGSNFTLKIRSTKLEDSAMYFCASSWDRVNQPQHFGDGTRLSIL.

V is TRBV6-5 and J is TRBJ1-2, with 9 bases that match TRBD1. This CDR3 spans 14 amino acids. Trimming took 7 bases from V and 8 from J; bases not matched to a gene: 11. The germline V gene encodes CDR1 MNHEY and CDR2 SVGAGI. The CDR3 region is CASTGQGFVGGYTF. The CDR3 region has the DNA TGTGCCAGCACTGGACAGGGGTTTGTTGGCGGCTACACCTTC.

Points on this clone: Additional DNA sequences in this sample encode the identical CDR3. The chain combines TRBV5-1 with TRBJ1-2; 7 nucleotides line up with TRBD1. V trimming: 4 bases; J trimming: 6 bases; junction bases outside the gene matches: 12. This CDR3 is built from 15 residues. CDR1 and CDR2 from the germline V gene are SGHRS and YFSETQ. The CDR3 region has the DNA TGCGCCAGCAGCCCCCGGCAGAGGGGGCCAGATGGCTACACCTTC. Protein sequence: CASSPRQRGPDGYTF. Supplemented by reference TRBV5-1 and TRBJ1-2, the full variable domain reads KAGVTQTPRYLIKTRGQQVTLSCSPISGHRSVSWYQQTPGQGLQFLFEYFSETQRNKGNFPGRFSGRQFSNSRSEMNVSTLELGDSALYLCASSPRQRGPDGYTFGSGTRLTVV.

The rearrangement joins TRBV28 to TRBJ1-5, with TRBD1 matching over 8 bases. The J segment lost 0 bases and the V segment lost 4 bases, leaving 8 bases of the junction unmatched. Germline CDR1 reads MDHEN; CDR2 reads SYDVKM. The CDR3 runs 17 residues. The CDR3 DNA reads TGTGCCAGCAGTTCGTTCGACAGGGGCAATAGCAATCAGCCCCAGCATTTT. Protein: CASSSFDRGNSNQPQHF.

This clone was counted a few times. The chain carries TRBV4-3 and TRBJ2-6; 7 positions match TRBD1. CDR1 and CDR2 (germline): LGHNA, YSLEER. The CDR3 is 20 amino acids. The junction had 14 bases not matched to a gene; V was cut back by 3 bases and J by 0 bases. CDR3 DNA sequence: TGCGCCAGCAGCCACCCCTCCGCGGCAGGGGGTTACTCTGGGGCCAACGTCCTGACTTTC. Protein sequence: CASSHPSAAGGYSGANVLTF.

This rearrangement joins TRBV2 to TRBJ2-1; 13 bases agree with TRBD2. Per the germline V gene, CDR1 is SNHLY and CDR2 is FYNNEI. The CDR3 contains 17 residues. Unmatched junction bases numbered 8, after V lost 5 bases and J lost 4 bases. The CDR3 sequence: CASSRGRTSGGYNEQFF. In DNA, the CDR3 is TGTGCCAGCAGTCGAGGGAGGACTAGCGGGGGTTACAATGAGCAGTTCTTC.

V gene TRBV5-1 combines with J gene TRBJ2-3, with D possibly matching TRBD2 (7 bases). The V gene's germline CDR1 is SGHRS and CDR2 YFSETQ. V lost 0 bases to trimming and J lost 1 base, with 15 bases between them. The CDR3 covers 17 residues. CDR3 in amino acids: CASSLASGGAGTDTQYF. The DNA of the CDR3 is TGCGCCAGCAGCTTGGCCTCGGGGGGCGCGGGCACAGATACGCAGTATTTT.

The rearrangement joins TRBV5-4 to TRBJ1-4; no clear D. Trimming removed 1 base at V and 10 bases at J, with 14 bases between. From germline, CDR1 is SGHNT and CDR2 YYREEE (reference sequence). CDR3 length equals 14 residues. This chain's CDR3 is CASSLSGGLGKLFF. The CDR3 DNA follows: TGTGCCAGCAGCTTGAGTGGCGGGTTAGGAAAACTGTTTTTT.

Written as DNA, the CDR3 is TGTGCCAGCAGCCACTCCGACAGGGGGTTTGACAATGAGCAGTTCTTC. It translates to CASSHSDRGFDNEQFF. The V gene is TRBV4-2, the J gene TRBJ2-1; 9 bases align to TRBD1. This CDR3 region has 16 residues. V trimming: 3 bases; J trimming: 5 bases; junction bases outside the gene matches: 8. Germline loops: CDR1 LGHNA, CDR2 YNFKEQ.

This clone was observed a single time. The chain uses TRBV7-2 and TRBJ2-3; 7 nucleotides match TRBD2. Germline lookup yields CDR1 SGHTA and CDR2 FQGNSA. V shed 1 base and J 4 bases; nucleotides not matched to a gene: 11. This CDR3 is built from 17 residues. DNA for the CDR3: TGTGCCAGCAGCTTAGGCTGGGCTAGCGGCAGTGCAGATACGCAGTATTTT. Translating it yields CASSLGWASGSADTQYF.

This rearrangement joins TRBV2 to TRBJ2-7; TRBD2 might be the D (6 bases). V shed 8 bases and J shed 2 bases, with 19 bases lying between them. CDR3 length: 15 residues. Per the germline V gene, CDR1 is SNHLY and CDR2 is FYNNEI. In DNA form, the CDR3 reads TGTGCCAGCCAGATGGGAGGAGGCTCTACCTACGAGCAGTACTTC. Its translation: CASQMGGGSTYEQYF.

The chain joins TRBV7-8 to TRBJ2-7, with D possibly matching TRBD1 (7 bases). This CDR3 comprises 14 residues. Germline V CDR1 and CDR2: SGHVS, FQNEAQ. V was shortened by 5 bases and J by 2 bases, with 13 bases between the two germline ends. The CDR3 region is CASSAGQTTYEQYF. The DNA for the CDR3 is TGTGCCAGCAGCGCGGGACAGACCACCTACGAGCAGTACTTC.

The rearrangement uses TRBV18 and TRBJ1-3; unclear D gene. CDR1 KGHSH and CDR2 LQKENI come from the germline V gene. V shed 5 bases and J shed 0 bases, with 14 bases lying between them. The CDR3 has 16 residues. The CDR3 DNA reads TGTGCCAGCTCAGCCCTCGTTGGAGTCTCTGGAAACACCATATATTTT. Translation: CASSALVGVSGNTIYF.